These 24 T cell receptor beta chains were all obtained from the same sample, sequenced in a study of T-cell reconstitution after alpha-beta-depleted transplantation in children. The TCRbeta library was prepared with unique molecular identifiers. MiXCR was run by TCRdb on the PCR reads, yielding one entry per CDR3 protein. The data contain approximately 420,000 distinct CDR3 sequences, around 9.9% of them seen just once; the ten biggest clones take up nearly 5.5%. Sequenced here: PBMCs from the stem cell graft donor, sampled from the stem cell graft. Receptors were obtained from a human donor who donated a stem cell graft to a child with acute myeloid leukemia.

The chain joins TRBV11-2 to TRBJ2-1; D could derive from TRBD1 or TRBD2 (7 bases each). The CDR3 is 15 residues long. Germline V CDR1 and CDR2: SGHAT, FQNNGV. Trimming stripped 8 bases from V and 4 bases from J, with 18 bases between. CDR3 nucleotide sequence: TGTGCCAGCCGCCCAGGGACAGCGGGGTACAATGAGCAGTTCTTC. It yields the protein CASRPGTAGYNEQFF.

This clonotype was found many times. V is TRBV14 and J is TRBJ2-5; D call uncertain. The V gene lost 2 bases and the J gene lost 2 bases, with 9 bases spanning the gap. Germline V gene sequence: CDR1 SGHDN, CDR2 FVKESK. The CDR3 is 14 amino acids. DNA for the CDR3: TGTGCCAGCAGCCAACTGGGCAGACAAGAGACCCAGTACTTC. The encoded protein is CASSQLGRQETQYF.

This chain connects TRBV4-1 to TRBJ1-1; D is unclear. Deletions cut 1 base from V and 4 bases from J, with 4 bases between. The CDR3 covers 12 residues. CDR1 is MGHRA, CDR2 YSYEKL, per germline. CDR3 bases: TGCGCCAGCAGCCAAGCGGGCACTGAAGCTTTCTTT. Its protein is CASSQAGTEAFF.

The chain links TRBV30 to TRBJ2-3; no definite D call. This CDR3 region has 11 residues. The V gene's germline CDR1 is GTSNPN and CDR2 SVGIG (reference sequence). V was clipped by 0 bases and J by 5 bases, with 3 bases between them. The CDR3 loop is CAWSVKDTQYF. CDR3 DNA: TGTGCCTGGAGTGTTAAAGATACGCAGTATTTT.

The chain combines TRBV7-9 with TRBJ2-1; D might be TRBD1 or TRBD2, each matching 5 bases. The CDR3 runs 15 residues. The germline V gene encodes CDR1 SEHNR and CDR2 FQNEAQ (reference sequence). V shed 1 base and J shed 6 bases, with 13 bases lying between them. CDR3 bases: TGTGCCAGCAGCTTAGATTGGGCAGGGAGCAATGAGCAGTTCTTC. It translates to CASSLDWAGSNEQFF.

The V call is TRBV27, the J call TRBJ1-4, with 10 bases identical to TRBD1. V lost 3 bases, J lost 3 bases, and 4 bases stayed unmatched. The CDR3 consists of 16 residues. CDR1 is MNHEY, CDR2 SMNVEV, per germline (reference sequence). CDR3 nucleotides: TGTGCCAGCAGTTTCGACAGGGGGCTTGCTAATGAAAAACTGTTTTTT. Translated, it gives CASSFDRGLANEKLFF.

This clonotype was detected only a few times. The rearrangement joins TRBV20-1 to TRBJ2-1; TRBD2 matches 11 bases. CDR3 size: 14 residues. The V gene's germline CDR1 is DFQATT and CDR2 SNEGSKA (reference sequence). Trimming removed 5 bases from V and 2 bases from J; junction bases left unmatched: 2. The CDR3 region has the DNA TGCAGTGCTGGACTAGCGGGCCCCTACAATGAGCAGTTCTTC. Protein product: CSAGLAGPYNEQFF.

The chain uses TRBV12-3 or TRBV12-4 and TRBJ2-4; either TRBD1 or TRBD2 may fit D (5 bases each). This CDR3 has 13 amino acids. Between the trimmed V and J ends, which lost 8 bases and 9 bases, there was a span of 17 bases. The DNA of the CDR3 is TGTGCCAGCGCCCAACGCAGGGAGAGCATTCAGTACTTC. Translation: CASAQRRESIQYF.

The gene calls are TRBV7-2 and TRBJ1-5, with 9 nucleotides matching TRBD1. V dropped 10 bases and J dropped 0; count of bases not matched to a gene: 7. Germline V gives CDR1 SGHTA, CDR2 FQGNSA. The CDR3 runs 15 residues. Written as DNA, the CDR3 is TGTGCCACCCCACCGGGACAGGGTAGCAATCAGCCCCAGCATTTT. Translating gives CATPPGQGSNQPQHF. The full variable domain, its missing parts supplied by reference TRBV7-2 and TRBJ1-5, is GAGVSQSPSNKVTEKGKDVELRCDPISGHTALYWYRQSLGQGLEFLIYFQGNSAPDKSGLPSDRFSAERTGGSVSTLTIQRTQQEDSAVYLCATPPGQGSNQPQHFGDGTRLSIL.

This rearrangement joins TRBV20-1 to TRBJ2-7; 8 bases are shared with TRBD2. The V segment lost 3 bases and the J segment 6 bases; nucleotides outside the gene matches: 16. This CDR3 region has 16 residues. Germline V gene data show CDR1 as DFQATT and CDR2 as SNEGSKA (reference sequence). The CDR3 is CSARRRQRESPGEQYF. CDR3 coding DNA: TGCAGTGCTAGGAGGCGTCAGCGGGAGTCCCCTGGCGAGCAGTACTTC.

This clonotype was detected ten times or more. The chain couples TRBV5-1 to TRBJ2-7, with 8 bases aligning to TRBD2. Germline-derived CDR1 and CDR2 are SGHRS and YFSETQ. Trimming cost V 1 base and J 7 bases; bases outside gene matches: 4. CDR3 length equals 13 residues. Written as DNA, the CDR3 is TGCGCCAGCAGCTTGCGGGAGGGACTGGAGCAGTACTTC. Translated: CASSLREGLEQYF.

The table lists this clonotype with a few counts. The chain is built from TRBV6-5 and TRBJ1-5, with D unresolved. CDR1 is MNHEY and CDR2 is SVGAGI in the germline V gene. CDR3 size: 15 residues. V lost 0 bases and J 3 bases, leaving 9 bases between the germline ends. The CDR3 loop is CASSYSKAYNQPQHF. The CDR3 DNA follows: TGTGCCAGCAGTTACTCGAAGGCCTACAATCAGCCCCAGCATTTT.

Concerning this clonotype: One junction end disagrees with the germline gene, perhaps due to a read error. J is TRBJ1-4 and V is TRBV12-3 or TRBV12-4; D is unclear. The length of the CDR3 is 16 residues. The CDR3: CASSREVRATNEKLFF. The DNA of the CDR3 is TGTGCCAGCAGCCGCGAGGTTCGGGCAACTAATGAAAAACTGTTTTTC.

This clonotype was counted many times. The V and J genes are TRBV5-5 and TRBJ2-1, with D possibly being TRBD2 (5 bases). V was cut by 0 bases and J by 0 bases, with 7 bases left in between. There are 15 residues in the CDR3. The germline V gene encodes CDR1 SGHKS and CDR2 YYEKEE (reference sequence). This CDR3 is CASSLVGVSYNEQFF. The CDR3 nucleotides read TGTGCCAGCAGCTTGGTCGGGGTCTCCTACAATGAGCAGTTCTTC.

V and J are TRBV7-2 and TRBJ2-2; 8 nucleotides match TRBD2. The CDR3 sequence is 16 residues long. The germline gives CDR1 SGHTA, CDR2 FQGNSA. V dropped 7 bases and J dropped 1; count of bases not matched to a gene: 8. This chain's CDR3 is CASTPDRGGNTGELFF. As DNA, the CDR3 is TGTGCCAGCACCCCGGACCGGGGGGGGAACACCGGGGAGCTGTTTTTT.

This clonotype came up a few times. This rearrangement joins TRBV6-6 to TRBJ2-6; no clear D. The CDR3 runs to 13 residues. Germline CDR1 and CDR2: MNHNY and SVGAGI (reference sequence). The V end lost 4 bases, the J end lost 6 bases, and 7 bases lay between the germline ends. In DNA form, the CDR3 reads TGTGCCAGCAGTTCTCCAGAGGCCAACGTCCTGACTTTC. Protein: CASSSPEANVLTF.

This chain links TRBV4-1 with TRBJ1-1, with a possible D match to TRBD1 (6 bases). V was clipped by 4 bases and J by 0 bases, with 12 bases between them. Germline loops: CDR1 MGHRA, CDR2 YSYEKL. The CDR3 spans 15 residues. The CDR3 bases are TGCGCCAGCAGCCCTCGGGACACCCTGAACACTGAAGCTTTCTTT. It specifies CASSPRDTLNTEAFF.

This clonotype has just a few counts. The chain uses TRBV4-3 and TRBJ2-7; D unclear. The germline CDR1 and CDR2 sequences are LGHNA and YSLEER. The CDR3 runs 14 residues. The ends were cut back, 0 bases at V and 4 bases at J, with 10 bases in the middle. In DNA, the CDR3 is TGCGCCAGCAGCCAAGATCCGAATGGGTACGAGCAGTACTTC. Amino acid sequence: CASSQDPNGYEQYF.

This clonotype was seen ten or more times. The chain joins TRBV20-1 to TRBJ2-4; maybe TRBD2 (5 bases). CDR1 DFQATT and CDR2 SNEGSKA come from the germline V gene (reference sequence). The CDR3 is 12 amino acids. Trimming pared 6 bases from V and 8 bases from J, leaving 14 bases between. CDR3 region: CSAIRGKDIQYF. The CDR3 nucleotides read TGCAGTGCCATTCGGGGAAAGGACATTCAGTACTTC.

This clonotype appeared many times. V and J are TRBV29-1 and TRBJ1-1; D gene uncertain. This CDR3 spans 13 amino acids. The V gene lost 1 base and the J gene lost 0 bases, with 6 bases spanning the gap. Germline V gene sequence: CDR1 SQVTM, CDR2 ANQGSEA. In nucleotides, the CDR3 is TGCAGCGTTGAAGCAGCCATGAACACTGAAGCTTTCTTT. Translated: CSVEAAMNTEAFF.

The V and J genes are TRBV20-1 and TRBJ2-3; D is possibly TRBD1 or TRBD2 (5 bases each). CDR3 length equals 12 residues. From germline, CDR1 is DFQATT and CDR2 SNEGSKA (reference sequence). Trimming took 7 bases from V and 3 from J, leaving 11 bases between them. The CDR3 DNA is TGCAGTGGAGGGGCAGTGACAGATACGCAGTATTTT. Translation: CSGGAVTDTQYF.

The rearrangement joins TRBV9 to TRBJ2-7; D is ambiguous. V was pared by 0 bases and J by 6 bases, with 7 bases between. CDR1 and CDR2 (germline): SGDLS, YYNGEE. CDR3 size: 12 residues. The chain's CDR3 is CASSVAGTEQYF. As DNA, the CDR3 is TGTGCCAGCAGCGTAGCAGGAACCGAGCAGTACTTC.

This clonotype has more than one count but fewer than ten. This chain connects TRBV6-2 or TRBV6-3 to TRBJ1-4; 7 bases align to TRBD1. CDR3 length equals 21 residues. The V gene end was trimmed by 3 bases and the J gene end by 3 bases; junction bases not matched to a gene: 22. CDR1 MNHEY and CDR2 SVGEGT come from the germline V gene. CDR3 DNA sequence: TGTGCCAGCAGTTATCGCTCTGCCCTCCGACAGGGAAAAACGGCTAATGAAAAACTGTTTTTT. Its protein is CASSYRSALRQGKTANEKLFF.

This clonotype was seen repeatedly, ten times or more. This chain links TRBV5-1 with TRBJ1-2; 8 bases align to TRBD1. The CDR3 runs 14 residues. J gave up 5 bases and V 5 bases, and 8 bases lay outside the gene matches. Germline V gene sequence: CDR1 SGHRS, CDR2 YFSETQ. The CDR3 reads CASSVGQGNYGYTF. CDR3 nucleotides: TGCGCCAGCAGTGTAGGACAGGGAAATTATGGCTACACCTTC.